Below, 19 T cell receptor beta chains from the same sample are listed, as sequenced in a study of response to subunit inactivated influenza vaccine. TCRdb itself ran the RT-PCR reads through MiXCR, one entry per CDR3 protein. The sample consists of about 480,000 distinct CDR3 sequences, about 25% of them appearing once. This sample comprised CD4+ T cells sorted from PBMCs, obtained roughly 5 days after vaccination. These TCRs come from a man aged 45 to 65 who received an inactivated influenza vaccine.

This clonotype was counted between two and nine times. The V gene is TRBV5-1, the J gene TRBJ1-1; the D is unclear. V shed 8 bases and J shed 0 bases, with 11 bases lying between them. The length of the CDR3 is 13 residues. Germline CDR1 SGHRS, CDR2 YFSETQ. The CDR3 DNA is TGCGCCAGTAGCCGCTGGGTGAACACTGAAGCTTTCTTT. As protein: CASSRWVNTEAFF.

This clonotype was picked up one time. The chain has TRBV7-2 and TRBJ1-2, with D unclear. Germline CDR1 reads SGHTA; CDR2 reads FQGNSA. V gave up 5 bases and J gave up 6 bases, with 13 bases separating them. This CDR3 spans 13 amino acids. The CDR3 spells CASSPGRENGYTF. DNA for the CDR3: TGTGCCAGCAGCCCTGGGCGGGAAAATGGCTACACCTTC.

Turning to this clonotype: Germline and junction disagree at one end, which may indicate a read error. The chain recombines TRBV12-3 or TRBV12-4 with TRBJ1-5; D gene uncertain. The CDR3 runs 16 residues. The DNA of the CDR3 is TGTGCCAGCAGATTAGACTCTACTGGGGGCAATCAGCCCCAGCATTTT. Its translation: CASRLDSTGGNQPQHF.

This clonotype was counted many times. The chain joins TRBV12-3 or TRBV12-4 to TRBJ2-1; D unclear. This CDR3 contains 13 residues. V lost 1 base and J lost 2, with 3 bases in between. For the CDR3, the DNA is TGTGCCAGCAGTTTAGAAACCTACAATGAGCAGTTCTTC. This codes for CASSLETYNEQFF.

This clonotype was recorded many times. The chain couples TRBV20-1 to TRBJ1-5, with a weak D call TRBD1 (6 bases). The CDR3 sequence is 15 residues long. The V end lost 3 bases, the J end lost 6 bases, and 18 bases lay between the germline ends. Germline CDR1 reads DFQATT; CDR2 reads SNEGSKA (reference sequence). CDR3 sequence reads: CSASAVLGAVQPQHF. The CDR3 DNA follows: TGCAGTGCTAGTGCTGTATTGGGGGCCGTTCAGCCCCAGCATTTT.

This clonotype was observed a handful of times. The CDR3 sequence: CASSQLTAGSYEQYF. CDR3 nucleotides: TGCGCCAGCAGCCAACTCACCGCGGGGTCCTACGAGCAGTACTTC. The chain combines TRBV4-3 with TRBJ2-7, with D tentatively TRBD2 (6 bases). Germline values: CDR1 LGHNA, CDR2 YSLEER. This CDR3 spans 15 amino acids. Trimming shortened V by 2 bases and J by 1 base, and 12 bases separated the two germline ends.

This clonotype was counted between two and nine times. The V and J genes are TRBV20-1 and TRBJ2-5; D possibly corresponds to TRBD2 (5 bases). There are 12 residues in the CDR3. Germline loops: CDR1 DFQATT, CDR2 SNEGSKA (reference sequence). The V end lost 6 bases, the J end lost 4 bases, and 12 bases lay between the germline ends. This CDR3 reads CSASGIRETQYF. CDR3 bases: TGCAGTGCCTCCGGGATTAGAGAGACCCAGTACTTC.

The chain joins TRBV5-1 to TRBJ1-2; no clear D gene. This CDR3 is built from 14 residues. Germline assignment: CDR1 SGHRS and CDR2 YFSETQ. Trimming took 4 bases from V and 7 from J, leaving 17 bases between them. The CDR3 DNA reads TGCGCCAGCAGCAGAACCGGACTGCCCTTTGGCTACACCTTC. Its protein is CASSRTGLPFGYTF. Together with reference TRBV5-1 and TRBJ1-2, the CDR3 gives the full variable domain: KAGVTQTPRYLIKTRGQQVTLSCSPISGHRSVSWYQQTPGQGLQFLFEYFSETQRNKGNFPGRFSGRQFSNSRSEMNVSTLELGDSALYLCASSRTGLPFGYTFGSGTRLTVV.

This sequence joins TRBV20-1 and TRBJ2-1; 8 nucleotides line up with TRBD2. V shed 6 bases, J shed 3 bases, and the junction held 13 bases outside the gene matches. Looked up from germline, CDR1 is DFQATT and CDR2 is SNEGSKA (reference sequence). This CDR3 comprises 16 residues. The CDR3 coding sequence is TGCAGTGCCACCTCCTCAATAGCGGGATTCTACAATGAGCAGTTCTTC. Protein product: CSATSSIAGFYNEQFF.

This clonotype was observed many times. This sequence joins TRBV11-1 and TRBJ2-3, with D perhaps matching TRBD1 or TRBD2 (6 bases each). V dropped 3 bases and J dropped 0 bases, with 22 bases sitting between them. The length of the CDR3 is 19 residues. CDR1 and CDR2 (germline): SGHAT, FQDESV (reference sequence). The CDR3 DNA reads TGTGCCAGCAGCTTCCGGGGGCCCTTGGGAGATTATAGCACAGATACGCAGTATTTT. As protein: CASSFRGPLGDYSTDTQYF.

The rearrangement uses TRBV20-1 and TRBJ2-5; tentative D call: TRBD2 (5 bases). This CDR3 has 13 residues. Germline V CDR1 and CDR2: DFQATT, SNEGSKA (reference sequence). V lost 1 base and J 7 bases, leaving 13 bases between the germline ends. The CDR3 nucleotides read TGCAGTGCTAGAGGTCTAGCCGAGGGGACCCAGTACTTC. It codes for CSARGLAEGTQYF.

The V and J genes are TRBV20-1 and TRBJ1-5; possibly TRBD1 for D (6 bases). Germline assignment: CDR1 DFQATT and CDR2 SNEGSKA (reference sequence). This CDR3 is 14 amino acids long. Trimming removed 6 bases from V and 7 bases from J, with 19 bases in between. The CDR3 sequence: CSAEQGYSRQPQHF. CDR3 in DNA: TGCAGTGCGGAACAGGGTTATAGCAGGCAGCCCCAGCATTTT.

This clonotype was seen more than once but under ten times. The gene calls are TRBV18 and TRBJ2-7; D may be TRBD2 (6 bases). Trimming removed 1 base at V and 2 bases at J, with 18 bases between. The CDR3 is made up of 17 amino acids. Germline CDR1 reads KGHSH; CDR2 reads LQKENI. CDR3 in DNA: TGTGCCAGCTCACCACTTCCGGAGGGGCAGGGAACCTACGAGCAGTACTTC. Residues: CASSPLPEGQGTYEQYF. The full variable domain, rest sourced from reference TRBV18 and TRBJ2-7, is NAGVMQNPRHLVRRRGQEARLRCSPMKGHSHVYWYRQLPEEGLKFMVYLQKENIIDESGMPKERFSAEFPKEGPSILRIQQVVRGDSAAYFCASSPLPEGQGTYEQYFGPGTRLTVT.

This chain connects TRBV5-1 to TRBJ1-2, with D perhaps TRBD1 (6 bases). The V end was cut by 0 bases, the J end by 7 bases, with 19 bases between. This CDR3 region has 16 residues. Per the germline V gene, CDR1 is SGHRS and CDR2 is YFSETQ. Written as DNA, the CDR3 is TGCGCCAGCAGCTTGGACTCGGGGGGGCCGGCATCTGGCTACACCTTC. Protein: CASSLDSGGPASGYTF. Full variable domain (rest looked up from reference TRBV5-1 and TRBJ1-2): KAGVTQTPRYLIKTRGQQVTLSCSPISGHRSVSWYQQTPGQGLQFLFEYFSETQRNKGNFPGRFSGRQFSNSRSEMNVSTLELGDSALYLCASSLDSGGPASGYTFGSGTRLTVV.

The chain employs TRBV2 and TRBJ2-1; 8 nucleotides agree with TRBD2. The CDR3 is made up of 15 amino acids. Germline CDR1 and CDR2: SNHLY and FYNNEI. The V gene end was trimmed by 3 bases and the J gene end by 5 bases; junction bases not matched to a gene: 6. The CDR3, as DNA: TGTGCCAGCAGTGAGGGTAGCGGGGCTAACAATGAGCAGTTCTTC. This codes for CASSEGSGANNEQFF.

The table lists this clonotype with a few counts. V usage is TRBV7-9 and J usage is TRBJ2-1; D assignment may be TRBD1 or TRBD2 (5 bases each). CDR3 size: 15 residues. Germline loops: CDR1 SEHNR, CDR2 FQNEAQ (reference sequence). V lost 5 bases to trimming and J lost 8 bases, with 19 bases between them. The CDR3 protein is CASSIDPGRFDEQFF. The CDR3 nucleotides read TGTGCCAGCAGCATAGACCCGGGACGGTTCGATGAGCAGTTCTTC.

This clonotype was seen a single time. The V call is TRBV6-1, the J call TRBJ1-2; a weak D match, TRBD1 (5 bases). V lost 8 bases and J 9 bases, leaving 13 bases between the germline ends. CDR3 length: 11 amino acids. Germline CDR1 is MNHNS and CDR2 is SASEGT. CDR3 in DNA: TGTGCCAGCTCCGGGGGGGGGAGCTACACCTTC. Amino acids: CASSGGGSYTF.

In its sample, this clonotype was seen a few times. V gene TRBV10-1 combines with J gene TRBJ2-3, with D possibly being TRBD1 or TRBD2 (5 bases each). The germline V gene encodes CDR1 WNHNN and CDR2 SYGVQD (reference sequence). V was cut by 8 bases and J by 8 bases, with 20 bases left in between. This CDR3 spans 14 amino acids. The DNA of the CDR3 is TGCGCCAGCGCGATGGCGATGAGTGGGGGTACGCAGTATTTT. Its protein is CASAMAMSGGTQYF.

This clonotype was recorded a few times. The chain carries TRBV5-6 and TRBJ2-2, with 7 bases that match TRBD1. Germline CDR1 SGHDT, CDR2 YYEEEE. Trimming cost V 2 bases and J 4 bases; bases outside gene matches: 8. There are 16 residues in the CDR3. DNA for the CDR3: TGTGCCAGCAGCTTAACAGTGACAGGGTTCACCGGGGAGCTGTTTTTT. Translating it yields CASSLTVTGFTGELFF.